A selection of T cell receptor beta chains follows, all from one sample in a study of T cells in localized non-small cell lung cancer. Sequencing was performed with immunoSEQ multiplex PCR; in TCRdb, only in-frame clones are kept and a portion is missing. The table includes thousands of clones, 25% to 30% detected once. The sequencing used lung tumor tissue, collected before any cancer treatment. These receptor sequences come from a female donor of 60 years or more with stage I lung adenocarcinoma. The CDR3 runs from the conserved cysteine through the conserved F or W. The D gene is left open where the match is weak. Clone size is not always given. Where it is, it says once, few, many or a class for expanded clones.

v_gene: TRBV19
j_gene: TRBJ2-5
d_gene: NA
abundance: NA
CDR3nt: TGTGCCAGTAGTATGGCCGACTACATCCAAGAGACCCAGTACTTC
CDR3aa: CASSMADYIQETQYF

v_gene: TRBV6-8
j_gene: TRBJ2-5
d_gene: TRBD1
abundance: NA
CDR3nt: TGTGCCATCAGTACAGGGGGCCGTGAGACCCAGTACTTC
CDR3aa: CAISTGGRETQYF

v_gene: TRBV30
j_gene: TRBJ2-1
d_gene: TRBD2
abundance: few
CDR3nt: TGTGCCTGGAGTGCCTGGACTAGCGGTATCAATGAGCAGTTCTTC
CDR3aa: CAWSAWTSGINEQFF

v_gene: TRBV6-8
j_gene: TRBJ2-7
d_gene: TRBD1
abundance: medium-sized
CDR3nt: TGTGCCAGCAGCCCAGAGGTTGGGACAGGGGGCCACGAGCAGTACTTC
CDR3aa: CASSPEVGTGGHEQYF

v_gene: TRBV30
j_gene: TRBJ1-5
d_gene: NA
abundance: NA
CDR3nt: TGTGCCTGGACCAAGGACAGTCGTCAGCCCCAGCATTTT
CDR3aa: CAWTKDSRQPQHF

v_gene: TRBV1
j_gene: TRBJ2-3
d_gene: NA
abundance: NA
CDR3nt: TGCGCCAGCAGCCAGCTAGCGGGGACTAGCACAGATACGCAGTATTTT
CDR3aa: CASSQLAGTSTDTQYF

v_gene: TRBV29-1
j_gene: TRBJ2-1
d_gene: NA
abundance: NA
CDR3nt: TGCAGCGTTGTTCGAGAGGGGCGTCCGAATGAGCAGTTCTTC
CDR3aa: CSVVREGRPNEQFF

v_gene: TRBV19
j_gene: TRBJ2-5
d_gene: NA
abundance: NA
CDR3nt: TGTGCCAGTAGCCCCTCCTTGGGGACCCAGTACTTC
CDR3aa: CASSPSLGTQYF

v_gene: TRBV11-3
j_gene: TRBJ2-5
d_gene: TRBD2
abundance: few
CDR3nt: TGTGCCAGCAGCTTAGACGGGAGGGCCTGGGAGACCCAGTACTTC
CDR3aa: CASSLDGRAWETQYF

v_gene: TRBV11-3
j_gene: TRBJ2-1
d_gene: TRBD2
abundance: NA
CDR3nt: TGTGCCAGCAGCGCCACTAGCGGGGGTGGCAGTGAGCAGTTCTTC
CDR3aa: CASSATSGGGSEQFF

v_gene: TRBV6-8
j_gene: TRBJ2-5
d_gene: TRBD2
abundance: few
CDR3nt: TGTGCCAGCTCCCGGCTGAGCGGGGGGGCAGGGGAGACCCAGTACTTC
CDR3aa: CASSRLSGGAGETQYF

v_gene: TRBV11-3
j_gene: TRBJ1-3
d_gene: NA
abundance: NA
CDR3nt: TGTGCCAGCAGCTTATGGGAGTCCTCTGGAAACACCATATATTTT
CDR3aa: CASSLWESSGNTIYF

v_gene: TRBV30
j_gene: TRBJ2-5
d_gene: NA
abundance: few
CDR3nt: TGTGCCTGGAGTGTGACCCAGGTTCAAGAGACCCAGTACTTC
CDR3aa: CAWSVTQVQETQYF

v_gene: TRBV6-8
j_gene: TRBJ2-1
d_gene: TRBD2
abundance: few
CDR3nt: TGTGCCAGCAGTACCCGGACTAGCGGGGCTTCCTACAATGAGCAGTTCTTC
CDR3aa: CASSTRTSGASYNEQFF

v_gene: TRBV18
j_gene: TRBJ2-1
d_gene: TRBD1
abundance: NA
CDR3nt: TGTGCCAGCTCACTTTGGACAGGGGTCGACAATGAGCAGTTCTTC
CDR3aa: CASSLWTGVDNEQFF

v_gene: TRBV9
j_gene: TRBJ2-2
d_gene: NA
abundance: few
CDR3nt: TGTGCCAGCAGCGACTGGATAGAGGCTGACACCGGGGAGCTGTTTTTT
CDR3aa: CASSDWIEADTGELFF

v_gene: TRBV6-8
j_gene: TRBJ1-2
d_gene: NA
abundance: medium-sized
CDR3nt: TGTGCCAGCAGTTACTCCGGGGTCTCACAGGGAGGGTTTGGTGGCTACACCTTC
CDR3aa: CASSYSGVSQGGFGGYTF

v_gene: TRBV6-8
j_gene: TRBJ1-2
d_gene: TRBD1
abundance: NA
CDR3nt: TGTGCCAGCAGTCACGGACAGGGCACTAACTATGGCTACACCTTC
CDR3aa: CASSHGQGTNYGYTF

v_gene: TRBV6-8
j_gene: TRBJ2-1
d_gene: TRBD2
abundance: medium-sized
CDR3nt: TGTGCCAGCAGTCGACAAACAGTAGCGGGATCCTACAATGAGCAGTTCTTC
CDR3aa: CASSRQTVAGSYNEQFF

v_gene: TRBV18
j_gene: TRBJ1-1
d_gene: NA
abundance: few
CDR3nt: TGTGCCAGCTCACAGGACATGACTGAAGCTTTCTTT
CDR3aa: CASSQDMTEAFF

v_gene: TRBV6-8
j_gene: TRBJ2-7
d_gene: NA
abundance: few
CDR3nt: TGTGCCAGCAGTAAAGACGGTAGCTCCTACGAGCAGTACTTC
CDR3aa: CASSKDGSSYEQYF

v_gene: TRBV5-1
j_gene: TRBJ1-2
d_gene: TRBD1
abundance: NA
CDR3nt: TGCGCCAGCAGCAGGAGGGACAGACTGAGCGGCTACACCTTC
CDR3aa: CASSRRDRLSGYTF

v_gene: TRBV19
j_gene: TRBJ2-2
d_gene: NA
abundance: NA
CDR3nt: TGTGCCAGTAGTAGGGACACCAACACCGGGGAGCTGTTTTTT
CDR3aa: CASSRDTNTGELFF

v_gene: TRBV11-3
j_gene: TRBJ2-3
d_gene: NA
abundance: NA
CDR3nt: TGTGCCAGCAGCCCCGGACGGCCGCCGGATACGCAGTATTTT
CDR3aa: CASSPGRPPDTQYF

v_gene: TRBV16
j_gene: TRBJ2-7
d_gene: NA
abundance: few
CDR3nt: TGTGCCAGCAGCCCAGGGGTTCCCCCTACCTACGAGCAGTACTTC
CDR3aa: CASSPGVPPTYEQYF